The 10 T cell receptor beta chains below all came from one sample that was sequenced in a study of blood T cell repertoires in COVID-19. Clones were sequenced by immunoSEQ multiplex PCR, and TCRdb holds only the in-frame ones, with some missing. The sample gives around 170,000 clones, about 90% of which show up once; roughly 7% is in the top ten. Material for sequencing was PBMCs or T cells enriched from blood (not recorded which). These receptors originate from a woman between 50 and 59 years old who had recovered from COVID-19.

CDR3 in DNA: TGTGCCAGCTCACGACTAGCGGGAAGCTTAGAGACCCAGTACTTC. This encodes CASSRLAGSLETQYF. V usage is TRBV18 and J usage is TRBJ2-5; 11 positions match TRBD2. CDR1 is KGHSH and CDR2 is LQKENI in the germline V gene. The J segment lost 4 bases and the V segment lost 4 bases, leaving 5 bases of the junction unmatched. This CDR3 spans 15 amino acids.

The V gene is TRBV5-5, the J gene TRBJ2-2; 7 bases line up with TRBD1. The CDR3 extends over 15 amino acids. V lost 5 bases, J lost 3 bases, and 7 bases stayed unmatched. Germline CDR1 and CDR2: SGHKS and YYEKEE (reference sequence). The CDR3, as DNA: TGTGCCAGCAGTTTTGGGACAGCATACACCGGGGAGCTGTTTTTT. This codes for CASSFGTAYTGELFF.

The chain uses TRBV4-3 and TRBJ2-7; D may be TRBD2 (6 bases). The V gene lost 0 bases and the J gene lost 2 bases, with 14 bases spanning the gap. The CDR3 runs to 16 residues. Germline loops: CDR1 LGHNA, CDR2 YSLEER. CDR3 region: CASSQDWGDRAYEQYF. The CDR3 DNA sequence: TGCGCCAGCAGCCAAGATTGGGGGGACCGAGCCTACGAGCAGTACTTC.

The rearrangement joins TRBV2 to TRBJ2-3, with D possibly matching TRBD1 (6 bases). V dropped 10 bases and J dropped 1 base, with 9 bases sitting between them. CDR1 SNHLY and CDR2 FYNNEI come from the germline V gene. The CDR3 runs to 12 residues. The CDR3 region is CAIGQRTDTQYF. The DNA of the CDR3 is TGTGCCATAGGACAGCGCACAGATACGCAGTATTTT.

In DNA form, the CDR3 reads TGTGCCAGCAGCCGGGGCACTGTTGAAGGCTACACCTTC. Protein product: CASSRGTVEGYTF. The chain recombines TRBV3-1 (or the pseudogene TRBV3-2) with TRBJ1-2; weak D call: TRBD1 (5 bases). There are 13 residues in the CDR3. The V and J ends lost 4 bases and 8 bases respectively, with 14 bases between them. The germline gives CDR1 LGHDT, CDR2 YNNKEL (reference sequence).

The chain uses TRBV18 and TRBJ2-1; perhaps TRBD1 as D (6 bases). Germline V gene sequence: CDR1 KGHSH, CDR2 LQKENI. The CDR3 is 15 residues long. The V and J ends lost 3 bases and 2 bases respectively, with 11 bases between them. CDR3 in amino acids: CASSPTGLAYNEQFF. Written as DNA, the CDR3 is TGTGCCAGCTCACCTACAGGGTTGGCCTACAATGAGCAGTTCTTC.

The gene calls are TRBV21-1 and TRBJ2-3; the DNA was not used to check the table's D call, TRBD2. TRBV21-1 is an annotated pseudogene. The CDR3 contains 13 residues. CDR3 DNA sequence: TGTGCCAGCAGCTATCTAGAGGCCGATACGCAGTATTTT. This gives the protein CASSYLEADTQYF.

The chain couples TRBV27 to TRBJ2-1; TRBD1 matches at 9 bases. There are 15 residues in the CDR3. The germline V gene has CDR1 MNHEY and CDR2 SMNVEV (reference sequence). The J segment lost 4 bases and the V segment lost 5 bases, leaving 6 bases of the junction unmatched. CDR3 bases: TGTGCCAGCAGTGAGCCGGGACAGGGTTACAATGAGCAGTTCTTC. It translates to CASSEPGQGYNEQFF.

The chain has TRBV21-1 and TRBJ1-1. TRBV21-1 is a pseudogene segment. The CDR3 is 14 amino acids. Here the CDR3 reads CASSYPRGGTEAFF. The CDR3 bases are TGTGCCAGCAGCTACCCTCGGGGGGGCACTGAAGCTTTCTTT.

The chain links TRBV28 to TRBJ1-5; D is perhaps TRBD1 (6 bases). Looked up from germline, CDR1 is MDHEN and CDR2 is SYDVKM. Trimming took 8 bases from V and 4 from J, leaving 12 bases between them. The CDR3 runs 13 residues. Here the CDR3 DNA reads TGTGCCAGCGTTGGACAGTATAATCAGCCCCAGCATTTT. It translates to CASVGQYNQPQHF.